The 14 T cell receptor beta chains in this list originate from one sample, sequenced in a study of shared clonotypes between healthy human individuals. Profiling relied on immunoSEQ multiplex PCR, and the TCRdb table lists in-frame clones only, not all of them. This table holds around 2.5 million clones, more than 85% found once. Specimen: naive CD4+ T cells from PBMCs. As for subset: CD45RA+ positively selected. The receptors were sampled from a man aged 18 to 29 in good health. Some clones in this sample may be carry-over from other donors' samples.

The chain combines TRBV6-5 with TRBJ2-4, with D unresolved. Germline V gene data show CDR1 as MNHEY and CDR2 as SVGAGI. V was pared by 3 bases and J by 2 bases, with 14 bases between. There are 16 residues in the CDR3. In nucleotides, the CDR3 is TGTGCCAGCAGTTATGGATTCGGTGGTCCCAAAAACATTCAGTACTTC. Translated, it gives CASSYGFGGPKNIQYF.

This chain joins TRBV4-3 and TRBJ1-1; D unresolved. The V gene's germline CDR1 is LGHNA and CDR2 YSLEER. The V and J ends lost 0 bases and 2 bases respectively, with 22 bases between them. The CDR3 loop spans 19 amino acids. The CDR3: CASSQESSIRHSHNTEAFF. CDR3 in DNA: TGCGCCAGCAGCCAAGAAAGCTCCATTAGACACTCACATAACACTGAAGCTTTCTTT.

The V call is TRBV5-4, the J call TRBJ2-1; 13 bases are a match to TRBD2. Trimming cost V 2 bases and J 9 bases; bases outside gene matches: 5. CDR1 is SGHNT and CDR2 is YYREEE in the germline V gene (reference sequence). There are 15 residues in the CDR3. Here the CDR3 DNA reads TGTGCCAGCAGCTTACCGGGACTAGCGGGAACTGAGCAGTTCTTC. Translation: CASSLPGLAGTEQFF.

Details on this clone: This specimen includes other DNA sequences encoding the same CDR3. The gene calls are TRBV28 and TRBJ1-3; D not certain. V was clipped by 3 bases and J by 0 bases, with 9 bases between them. CDR1 and CDR2 (germline): MDHEN, SYDVKM. This CDR3 region has 15 residues. CDR3 sequence: CASSFSGYSGNTIYF. The CDR3 bases are TGTGCCAGCAGTTTCTCAGGTTACTCTGGAAACACCATATATTTT.

About this clone itself: Distinct nucleotide sequences in the sample also encode this CDR3. The chain combines TRBV27 with TRBJ2-2; a weak D match, TRBD2 (6 bases). In germline, CDR1 is MNHEY, CDR2 SMNVEV (reference sequence). V was shortened by 6 bases and J by 1 base, with 12 bases between the two germline ends. The CDR3 extends over 15 amino acids. CDR3 sequence (DNA): TGTGCCAGCAGCCTTGCGGGGAGGAACACCGGGGAGCTGTTTTTT. This gives the protein CASSLAGRNTGELFF.

The chain combines TRBV2 with TRBJ2-6; possibly TRBD1 for D (6 bases). With 6 bases removed from V and 0 bases from J, the gap between germline ends came to 12 bases. The CDR3 is made up of 16 amino acids. In germline, CDR1 is SNHLY, CDR2 FYNNEI. DNA of the CDR3: TGTGCCAGCAGGGACAGCTTTTACTCTGGGGCCAACGTCCTGACTTTC. This translates into CASRDSFYSGANVLTF.

This chain connects TRBV28 to TRBJ1-3; no clear D gene. Germline values: CDR1 MDHEN, CDR2 SYDVKM. This CDR3 comprises 14 residues. The ends were cut back, 2 bases at V and 4 bases at J, with 9 bases in the middle. The CDR3: CASSLRQRGNTIYF. CDR3 bases: TGTGCCAGCAGTTTACGGCAGCGCGGAAACACCATATATTTT.

V and J are TRBV2 and TRBJ2-7; TRBD2 matches at 12 bases. Unmatched junction bases numbered 11, after V lost 3 bases and J lost 5 bases. This CDR3 spans 17 amino acids. The germline V gene has CDR1 SNHLY and CDR2 FYNNEI. The CDR3 DNA follows: TGTGCCAGCAGTGACCTGGGGCTAGCGGGAGGGATCCACGAGCAGTACTTC. The encoded protein is CASSDLGLAGGIHEQYF.

Worth noting for this clone: In the same sample, other DNA sequences code for this CDR3. This chain joins TRBV7-9 and TRBJ2-7; D unclear. Trimming took off 1 base at V and 7 bases at J, with 8 bases between the two ends. This CDR3 is 12 amino acids long. Germline V gene sequence: CDR1 SEHNR, CDR2 FQNEAQ (reference sequence). The CDR3 sequence: CASSLVTREQYF. The CDR3 nucleotides read TGTGCCAGCAGCTTAGTCACGAGGGAGCAGTACTTC.

The CDR3 region is CASSPGQGIYEQYF. CDR3 nucleotide sequence: TGTGCCAGTAGCCCGGGACAGGGGATCTACGAGCAGTACTTC. The rearrangement uses TRBV19 and TRBJ2-7, with 10 bases identical to TRBD1. CDR3 size: 14 residues. V lost 6 bases to trimming and J lost 3 bases; unmatched junction nucleotides: 5. Per the germline V gene, CDR1 is LNHDA and CDR2 is SQIVND (reference sequence).

This chain connects TRBV2 to TRBJ2-7; TRBD2 matches 11 bases. V trimming: 0 bases; J trimming: 0 bases; junction bases outside the gene matches: 4. CDR3 length equals 17 residues. The germline V gene has CDR1 SNHLY and CDR2 FYNNEI. As DNA, the CDR3 is TGTGCCAGCAGTGAAGCCGGCACTAGCGGGAGCTCCTACGAGCAGTACTTC. The encoded protein is CASSEAGTSGSSYEQYF.

The V and J genes are TRBV5-1 and TRBJ1-2, with a possible D match to TRBD1 (5 bases). The V gene lost 5 bases and the J gene lost 6 bases, with 14 bases spanning the gap. In germline, CDR1 is SGHRS, CDR2 YFSETQ. This CDR3 has 13 amino acids. Here the CDR3 DNA reads TGCGCCAGCAGGACCGGGACGGTGAATGGCTACACCTTC. The encoded protein is CASRTGTVNGYTF.

The chain couples TRBV7-8 to TRBJ2-1; the D call may be TRBD1 or TRBD2 (6 bases each). V was pared by 2 bases and J by 4 bases, with 15 bases between. There are 16 residues in the CDR3. Germline V gene data show CDR1 as SGHVS and CDR2 as FQNEAQ. The CDR3, as DNA: TGTGCCAGCAGCTTATTTCGGGGGCGTAGATACAATGAGCAGTTCTTC. Protein sequence: CASSLFRGRRYNEQFF.

The chain uses TRBV19 and TRBJ2-4; 10 bases are shared with TRBD1. This CDR3 is 17 amino acids long. Germline V gene lookup returns CDR1 LNHDA and CDR2 SQIVND (reference sequence). V dropped 6 bases and J dropped 7; count of bases not matched to a gene: 15. CDR3 nucleotide sequence: TGTGCCAGTAGACCCCCGGGACAGGGGACCCAAAGGAACATTCAGTACTTC. It codes for CASRPPGQGTQRNIQYF.